This T cell receptor (beta chain) derives from a study of T cells in Graves' hyperthyroidism and ophthalmopathy. This clonotype was seen many times. Its target is not known. Uncontrolled infection, other autoimmune disease, pregnancy or lactation barred patients from enrollment. Diagnoses were established using clinical symptoms, serum thyroxine and TRAb, thyroid ultrasound and orbital computed tomography. Out of over 9 ml of fresh peripheral blood came the PBMCs. The germline CDR1 and CDR2 sequences are ENHRY and SYGVKD. This CDR3 has 12 amino acids. Trimming removed 11 bases from V and 3 bases from J, with 13 bases in between. Amplified TCR beta CDR3 regions came from RNA transcripts. A first-round RT-PCR of the TCR CDR3 used the HTBI primer set. TCRdb processed the multiplex PCR reads anew with MiXCR; each CDR3 protein has one entry. This table has about 840,000 distinct CDR3 sequences, about two fifths appearing once.

Study-level findings and limits: Blood also contained most expanded thyroid clonotypes above 0.001.

The rearrangement uses TRBV10-3 and TRBJ1-2; D ambiguous. This TCR was sampled from a man between 18 and 35 years old with Graves' hyperthyroidism. Sequencing input: blood. The CDR3 region has the DNA TGTGCCTGTGGAGCAGAGCACTATGGCTACACCTTC. Amino acid sequence: CACGAEHYGYTF.